The source of this T cell receptor (beta chain) is a study of T-cell memory formation after mild COVID-19. Study context: Across donors, TCR clusters were largely donor specific.

Study findings and constraints: A second wave of clones peaked on day 37, and their SARS-CoV-2 specificity went unconfirmed.

CDR1 SGHRS and CDR2 YFSETQ come from the germline V gene. The CDR3 runs 13 residues. V was shortened by 4 bases and J by 3 bases, with 9 bases between the two germline ends. TCR alpha and TCR beta cDNA libraries carrying sample barcodes and UMIs were produced by 5'RACE using constant-segment primers. TCRdb processed the 5' RACE reads anew with MiXCR; each CDR3 protein has one entry. The sample yields approximately 290,000 distinct CDR3 sequences, 7.5% to 9.5% seen once. This clonotype was seen a handful of times. Its antigen is as yet unknown. The rearrangement joins TRBV5-1 to TRBJ2-3; no reliable D call. Material for sequencing was PBMCs or a T cell subset sorted from them (not recorded which). This clonotype was obtained from a man aged 18 to 29 who had mild COVID-19 (a few samples of this study predate the infection). Cell type and time point are not known. In DNA, the CDR3 is TGCGCCAGCAGCCCCAAATTAACAGATACGCAGTATTTT. It codes for CASSPKLTDTQYF.